This entry lists 5 T cell receptor beta chains sequenced from one sample in a study of T cell repertoires in aging, cancer and after chemotherapy (dated by TCRdb to about 2019). The reads were generated on an Illumina MiSeq. Using a mixed TRB-A/B primer pool, multiplex touch-down PCR amplified rearranged TRB sequences covering the V, D and J segments. The public reads were reanalyzed by TCRdb: fastp trimming at Q25, MiXCR alignment, in-frame beta chains only. Entries are consolidated by CDR3 protein sequence, retaining the most common genes and DNA. The sample table holds about 9,800 distinct CDR3 sequences, of which roughly 37% were seen once. The ten largest clonotypes hold 9.9% of the sample. TCR beta rearrangements were amplified from genomic DNA isolated from peripheral blood, not from sorted cells or RNA. The sequencing input was blood. The receptors derive from a human donor in good health.

V and J are TRBV6-6 and TRBJ2-1; TRBD2 might be the D (6 bases). The germline gives CDR1 MNHNY, CDR2 SVGAGI (reference sequence). This CDR3 is built from 15 residues. V lost 0 bases and J lost 10, with 16 bases in between. The CDR3 nucleotides are TGTGCCAGCAGTTACTCCCGACTAGTTTCGGTGGAGCAGTTCTTC. It codes for CASSYSRLVSVEQFF.

This clonotype has more than one count but fewer than ten. The chain is built from TRBV6-1 and TRBJ2-5; 12 positions agree with TRBD2. The length of the CDR3 is 15 residues. J gave up 7 bases and V 5 bases, and 8 bases lay outside the gene matches. Germline V lookup: CDR1 MNHNS, CDR2 SASEGT. DNA for the CDR3: TGTGCCAGCAGTTCTTACTCACTAGCGGGAGGGACCCAGTACTTC. Translation gives CASSSYSLAGGTQYF.

With respect to this clonotype: This may arise from a read error, as a much more abundant clone is one base away. The conserved final phenylalanine or tryptophan is absent from the CDR3, which likely points to a read error. V and J are TRBV29-1 and TRBJ2-7; D gene unclear. The V and J ends lost 3 bases and 6 bases respectively, with 15 bases between them. This CDR3 has 13 residues. From germline, CDR1 is SQVTM and CDR2 ANQGSEA. The CDR3 nucleotides are TGCAGCGTTGACCCCCTCGGTGACGGCGAGCAGTACTAC. Residues: CSVDPLGDGEQYY.

By share, this clonotype ranks as medium-sized (0.01 to 0.1%). The rearrangement joins TRBV19 to TRBJ2-7; D may match TRBD1 or TRBD2 (5 bases each). Per germline, CDR1 LNHDA and CDR2 SQIVND (reference sequence). The CDR3 loop spans 14 amino acids. Between the trimmed V and J ends, which lost 5 bases and 1 base, there was a span of 12 bases. Here the CDR3 DNA reads TGTGCCAGTAGTCCTCCGGGACGGTCCTACGAGCAGTACTTC. Its translation is CASSPPGRSYEQYF.

The chain has TRBV12-3 or TRBV12-4 and TRBJ1-2, with TRBD1 matching over 8 bases. V lost 3 bases to trimming and J lost 3 bases; unmatched junction nucleotides: 6. The CDR3 totals 15 residues. The CDR3 sequence: CASSFRGRGDYGYTF. The CDR3 nucleotides read TGTGCCAGCAGTTTCAGGGGGCGCGGGGACTATGGCTACACCTTC.